The 8 T cell receptor beta chains presented below share a single source sample, sequenced in a study of cytomegalovirus exposure and HLA in healthy donors. Primers for the PCR totalled 60 Vbeta and 13 Jbeta. Assay: immunoSEQ multiplex PCR; the TCRdb copy retains only in-frame clones and omits some. The data hold about 190,000 clones, with more than 70% observed a single time. What was sequenced was PBMCs. The receptors come from a man aged 25 to 40 in good health and CMV-seropositive.

A single count supports this clone. This sequence joins TRBV9 and TRBJ1-2; D not resolved. Deletions cut 3 bases from V and 4 bases from J, with 13 bases between. CDR3 length: 14 residues. The germline V gene encodes CDR1 SGDLS and CDR2 YYNGEE. The CDR3 coding sequence is TGTGCCAGCAGCGCTAGGGAGATACCCTATGGCTACACCTTC. Translated: CASSAREIPYGYTF.

This clone was detected only a few times. The V gene is TRBV9, the J gene TRBJ1-6; D unclear. The V end was cut by 0 bases, the J end by 1 base, with 8 bases between. The CDR3 spans 16 residues. CDR1 is SGDLS, CDR2 YYNGEE, per germline. The CDR3 DNA follows: TGTGCCAGCAGCGTAGGACTGCGATCCTATAATTCACCCCTCCACTTT. It codes for CASSVGLRSYNSPLHF.

The chain joins TRBV19 to TRBJ2-1, with D perhaps TRBD2 (5 bases). Trimming cost V 1 base and J 3 bases, with 13 bases left between them. CDR3 length equals 16 residues. Per the germline V gene, CDR1 is LNHDA and CDR2 is SQIVND (reference sequence). CDR3 DNA: TGTGCCAGTAGTATAGGGTGGGGAGATAACTACAATGAGCAGTTCTTC. Translating gives CASSIGWGDNYNEQFF. Full variable domain (missing parts from reference TRBV19 and TRBJ2-1): DGGITQSPKYLFRKEGQNVTLSCEQNLNHDAMYWYRQDPGQGLRLIYYSQIVNDFQKGDIAEGYSVSREKKESFPLTVTSAQKNPTAFYLCASSIGWGDNYNEQFFGPGTRLTVL.

In DNA, the CDR3 is TGTGCCAGCATTCCCAGCGGGAGTAAACCCCACGAGCAGTACTTC. The encoded protein is CASIPSGSKPHEQYF. The chain links TRBV28 to TRBJ2-7, with 8 bases aligning to TRBD2. CDR3 length equals 15 residues. J lost 5 bases, V lost 7 bases, and 13 bases had no gene match. Germline CDR1 reads MDHEN; CDR2 reads SYDVKM.

The rearrangement links TRBV7-8 to TRBJ1-2, with D possibly matching TRBD1 (5 bases). Germline CDR1 is SGHVS and CDR2 is FQNEAQ. Trimming stripped 0 bases from V and 7 bases from J, with 9 bases between. The CDR3 sequence is 13 residues long. Here the CDR3 reads CASSLAGVGGYTF. The CDR3 bases are TGTGCCAGCAGCTTAGCAGGGGTCGGTGGCTACACCTTC.

This sequence joins TRBV6-5 and TRBJ2-5; 12 bases line up with TRBD1. Germline V CDR1 and CDR2: MNHEY, SVGAGI. CDR3 length equals 14 residues. Trimming at V came to 5 bases and at J to 11 bases, leaving 9 bases not matched to a gene. In nucleotides, the CDR3 is TGTGCCAGCAGTCTCCGGGACAGGGGGCAGGAGCAGTACTTC. Amino acids: CASSLRDRGQEQYF.

The chain links TRBV2 to TRBJ2-5, with TRBD1 as a possible D gene (5 bases). TRBJ2-7 explains the end of the DNA better; the J call may be wrong. From germline, CDR1 is SNHLY and CDR2 FYNNEI. This CDR3 has 15 residues. The CDR3 protein is CASSEVRASSYEQYF. CDR3 sequence (DNA): TGTGCCAGCAGTGAAGTCAGGGCAAGCTCCTACGAGCAGTACTTC.

The DNA of the CDR3 is TGTGCCAGCAGTCCCAATGCGGGGGGGGCCAGGACCCAGTACTTC. This codes for CASSPNAGGARTQYF. The chain carries TRBV28 and TRBJ2-5; 9 bases line up with TRBD2. The V gene end was trimmed by 5 bases and the J gene end by 7 bases; junction bases not matched to a gene: 11. The CDR3 covers 15 residues. Looked up from germline, CDR1 is MDHEN and CDR2 is SYDVKM.